The 21 T cell receptor beta chains below all came from one sample that was sequenced in a study of cytomegalovirus exposure and HLA in healthy donors. The study ran its PCR with 60 Vbeta and 13 Jbeta primers. Using immunoSEQ multiplex PCR, the repertoire was profiled, and TCRdb retains in-frame clones only, with some absent. The table includes about 170,000 clones, approximately 76% detected once. Sequencing used PBMCs. The source of these receptors is a female donor in good health and CMV-seronegative.

The gene calls are TRBV7-6 and TRBJ2-3; TRBD2 is a possible D gene (5 bases). The V gene lost 2 bases and the J gene lost 1 base, with 10 bases spanning the gap. Germline assignment: CDR1 SGHVS and CDR2 FNYEAQ. This CDR3 comprises 15 residues. The CDR3 DNA reads as TGTGCCAGCAGCTTACTACGGGGTGGCACAGATACGCAGTATTTT. This gives the protein CASSLLRGGTDTQYF.

CDR3 in amino acids: CASFPGLAGTLNTGELFF. DNA for the CDR3: TGTGCCAGCTTTCCGGGACTAGCGGGTACACTGAACACCGGGGAGCTGTTTTTT. The chain joins TRBV2 to TRBJ2-2; TRBD2 agrees at 12 bases. The CDR3 loop spans 18 amino acids. The V gene end was trimmed by 8 bases and the J gene end by 1 base; junction bases not matched to a gene: 11. Germline CDR1 SNHLY, CDR2 FYNNEI.

This CDR3 is CASSYTPGQGRMNTEAFF. CDR3 DNA sequence: TGTGCCAGCAGTTACACTCCGGGACAGGGACGTATGAACACTGAAGCTTTCTTT. The V call is TRBV2, the J call TRBJ1-1; 9 bases are a match to TRBD1. Germline assignment: CDR1 SNHLY and CDR2 FYNNEI. The V gene end was trimmed by 5 bases and the J gene end by 0 bases; junction bases not matched to a gene: 13. CDR3 size: 18 residues.

The V gene is TRBV10-2, the J gene TRBJ2-5; 7 bases agree with TRBD1. The CDR3 length is 12 residues. Trimming took 2 bases from V and 12 from J; bases not matched to a gene: 6. Germline V gene sequence: CDR1 WSHSY, CDR2 SAAADI. CDR3 DNA: TGCGCCAGCAGTGAGGCGCAGGGGGTGGAGTACTTC. Its protein product is CASSEAQGVEYF.

The rearrangement uses TRBV5-8 and TRBJ2-4; TRBD1 is a possible D gene (5 bases). CDR3 length: 16 amino acids. V was shortened by 2 bases and J by 3 bases, with 15 bases between the two germline ends. CDR1 is SGHTS, CDR2 YDEGEE, per germline. CDR3 DNA: TGTGCCAGCAGCTTAAGGGCAGGGAAGGACAAAAACATTCAGTACTTC. Amino acid sequence: CASSLRAGKDKNIQYF.

Points on this clone: This CDR3 is also generated by other DNA sequences in the sample. The chain couples TRBV25-1 to TRBJ1-1; D gene ambiguous. Trimming left V 3 bases short and J 0 bases short, with 8 bases between. CDR1 and CDR2 (germline): MGHDK, SYGVNS. The CDR3 runs to 14 residues. CDR3 coding DNA: TGTGCCAGCAGTGAGTTAACAGTGAACACTGAAGCTTTCTTT. Translation gives CASSELTVNTEAFF.

This chain joins TRBV7-2 and TRBJ1-1, with D perhaps TRBD1 (5 bases). The V end was cut by 5 bases, the J end by 4 bases, with 14 bases between. CDR3 length: 14 amino acids. From germline, CDR1 is SGHTA and CDR2 FQGNSA. The CDR3 sequence is CASSPGLGGTEAFF. The CDR3 DNA sequence: TGTGCCAGCAGCCCAGGACTGGGGGGCACTGAAGCTTTCTTT.

The chain employs TRBV15 and TRBJ2-3; 7 bases line up with TRBD2. The length of the CDR3 is 16 residues. The V gene end was trimmed by 3 bases and the J gene end by 6 bases; junction bases not matched to a gene: 12. Germline V gives CDR1 LNHNV, CDR2 YYDKDF (reference sequence). CDR3 in DNA: TGTGCCACCAGCAGCGGGGCTAGCGGTTCATCCGATACGCAGTATTTT. This gives the protein CATSSGASGSSDTQYF.

This clone was seen only a few times. This chain connects TRBV5-1 to TRBJ2-7; possibly TRBD2 for D (6 bases). The CDR3 runs 13 residues. The germline V and J ends were trimmed by 3 bases and 2 bases, with 9 bases remaining between them. CDR1 and CDR2 (germline): SGHRS, YFSETQ. The CDR3 nucleotides are TGCGCCAGCAGCTCAGGGACTGCCTACGAGCAGTACTTC. This gives the protein CASSSGTAYEQYF.

DNA for the CDR3: TGTGCCTTAGCAACAGGGAGACCCCCCCCAGCAGATACGCAGTATTTT. Its protein product is CALATGRPPPADTQYF. The V call is TRBV30, the J call TRBJ2-3, with TRBD1 as a possible D gene (6 bases). Trimming cost V 7 bases and J 4 bases, with 24 bases left between them. CDR3 length equals 16 residues. CDR1 and CDR2 from the germline V gene are GTSNPN and SVGIG (reference sequence).

V is TRBV5-1 and J is TRBJ1-1, with 9 bases matching TRBD1. CDR1 is SGHRS, CDR2 YFSETQ, per germline. The CDR3 has 16 residues. The V segment lost 2 bases and the J segment 5 bases; nucleotides outside the gene matches: 10. The CDR3 DNA sequence: TGCGCCAGCAGCTTAAAGGGGGCGACAGGGGGAACTGAAGCTTTCTTT. Its translation: CASSLKGATGGTEAFF. Using reference TRBV5-1 and TRBJ1-1 for the parts outside the CDR3, the full variable domain is KAGVTQTPRYLIKTRGQQVTLSCSPISGHRSVSWYQQTPGQGLQFLFEYFSETQRNKGNFPGRFSGRQFSNSRSEMNVSTLELGDSALYLCASSLKGATGGTEAFFGQGTRLTVV.

The rearrangement joins TRBV5-1 to TRBJ2-1; 7 bases map to TRBD1. This CDR3 has 16 amino acids. V was clipped by 4 bases and J by 0 bases; unmatched bases: 7. Germline lookup yields CDR1 SGHRS and CDR2 YFSETQ. This CDR3 is CASSQSGTASYNEQFF. In DNA, the CDR3 is TGCGCCAGCAGCCAATCTGGGACAGCCTCCTACAATGAGCAGTTCTTC.

The chain uses TRBV19 and TRBJ2-3; D might be TRBD2 (5 bases). V lost 6 bases and J 3 bases, leaving 10 bases between the germline ends. Germline V gives CDR1 LNHDA, CDR2 SQIVND (reference sequence). There are 13 residues in the CDR3. The CDR3 spells CASRPSGTDTQYF. CDR3 nucleotides: TGTGCCAGTAGGCCGAGCGGAACAGATACGCAGTATTTT.

This clone was seen more than once but under ten times. The rearrangement joins TRBV5-5 to TRBJ1-1; perhaps TRBD1 as D (5 bases). Between the trimmed V and J ends, which lost 4 bases and 5 bases, there was a span of 15 bases. Per germline, CDR1 SGHKS and CDR2 YYEKEE (reference sequence). The CDR3 extends over 14 amino acids. The CDR3 DNA reads TGTGCCAGCAGCCAAGAAAGGGGATGGACTGAAGCTTTCTTT. Its protein is CASSQERGWTEAFF.

This chain connects TRBV9 to TRBJ2-1; maybe TRBD2 (6 bases). Trimming stripped 3 bases from V and 10 bases from J, with 17 bases between. The CDR3 sequence is 14 residues long. CDR1 SGDLS and CDR2 YYNGEE come from the germline V gene. Here the CDR3 reads CASSGGLDFREQFF. CDR3 nucleotides: TGTGCCAGCAGCGGGGGACTGGACTTTCGGGAGCAGTTCTTC.

The chain links TRBV29-1 to TRBJ1-2, with a tentative D call TRBD1 (6 bases). The CDR3 length is 13 residues. Trimming shortened V by 8 bases and J by 6 bases, and 19 bases separated the two germline ends. Germline assignment: CDR1 SQVTM and CDR2 ANQGSEA. DNA of the CDR3: TGCAGCTCTGAGTCTCAGGGGAGCGATGGCTACACCTTC. This translates into CSSESQGSDGYTF.

V usage is TRBV6-6 and J usage is TRBJ2-1; D is possibly TRBD1 (5 bases). This CDR3 has 14 amino acids. The germline V gene has CDR1 MNHNY and CDR2 SVGAGI (reference sequence). V lost 5 bases and J 6 bases, leaving 14 bases between the germline ends. DNA of the CDR3: TGTGCCAGCAGTCTCATTCAGGGCCCCAATGAGCAGTTCTTC. As protein: CASSLIQGPNEQFF.

V is TRBV5-4 and J is TRBJ1-2; possibly TRBD1 for D (5 bases). Germline V gene data show CDR1 as SGHNT and CDR2 as YYREEE (reference sequence). V was pared by 0 bases and J by 2 bases, with 11 bases between. The CDR3 has 15 residues. The CDR3 DNA sequence: TGTGCCAGCAGCTTGGGCAGGGTTAAAAACTATGGCTACACCTTC. Translated: CASSLGRVKNYGYTF.

V and J are TRBV5-1 and TRBJ1-4, with unresolved D. The V gene lost 3 bases and the J gene lost 0 bases, with 9 bases spanning the gap. The CDR3 contains 15 residues. In germline, CDR1 is SGHRS, CDR2 YFSETQ. CDR3 sequence (DNA): TGCGCCAGCAGCTCTAACGGAGCAACTAATGAAAAACTGTTTTTT. Translation: CASSSNGATNEKLFF.

This clone has only one observation. This sequence joins TRBV27 and TRBJ2-7, with 10 bases that match TRBD1. Losses at the gene ends were 4 bases for V and 9 bases for J; bases not matched to a gene: 12. Germline V gene sequence: CDR1 MNHEY, CDR2 SMNVEV (reference sequence). The CDR3 is 15 residues long. CDR3 sequence reads: CASSSRTGGTERQYF. CDR3 sequence (DNA): TGTGCCAGCAGTTCCCGGACAGGGGGGACCGAAAGGCAGTACTTC.

The chain combines TRBV5-1 with TRBJ2-5; maybe TRBD2 (6 bases). The V end was cut by 0 bases, the J end by 5 bases, with 8 bases between. This CDR3 has 13 amino acids. Germline CDR1 is SGHRS and CDR2 is YFSETQ. The CDR3: CASSLVGRETQYF. DNA of the CDR3: TGCGCCAGCAGCTTGGTGGGGAGGGAGACCCAGTACTTC.